This is a list of T cell receptor beta chains from one sample in a study of shared clonotypes between healthy human individuals. The method was immunoSEQ multiplex PCR; TCRdb's version includes in-frame clones alone and lacks a portion of them. The table has some 2,100,000 clones, around 95% seen once; the top ten hold around 0.13%. Source material: naive CD4+ T cells sorted from blood. These TCRs come from a man younger than 35 in good health. CDR3s include the opening cysteine and the closing phenylalanine or tryptophan. Each record gives: J gene, V gene, clone size, D gene, CDR3 DNA, CDR3 protein. The D gene is left open where the match is weak. Expanded clones get a size class; other rows say once, few or many, or leave the size out.

>TRBJ2-7|TRBV19|-|-
TGTGCCAGTACCCAAACGGGATACCGAGAGCAGTACTTC
CASTQTGYREQYF
>TRBJ2-2|TRBV11-3|-|-
TGTGCCAGCAGCTTAGATGGGCCCGGGGAGCTGTTTTTT
CASSLDGPGELFF
>TRBJ1-5|TRBV28|-|-
TGTGCCAGCAGTATCGGGACTTTTAATGATCAGCCCCAGCATTTT
CASSIGTFNDQPQHF
>TRBJ2-5|TRBV10-3|once|-
TGTGCCATCAGTGACGGGGGCCGGGAGACCCAGTACTTC
CAISDGGRETQYF
>TRBJ2-1|TRBV7-2|-|-
TGTGCCAGCACCGCGGCGCGGGACAGAGAGCAGTTCTTC
CASTAARDREQFF
>TRBJ2-3|TRBV5-4|-|-
TGTGCCAGCAGCCGCAAAAAGGAGAGCACAGATACGCAGTATTTT
CASSRKKESTDTQYF
>TRBJ2-5|TRBV7-2|-|-
TGTGCCAGCAGCTTAGCAGGGGCGACCCTTCAAGAGACCCAGTACTTC
CASSLAGATLQETQYF
>TRBJ2-7|TRBV19|-|-
TGTGCCAGTAGTATAGTCGGCCACGTAAACGAGCAGTACTTC
CASSIVGHVNEQYF
>TRBJ2-2|TRBV19|-|TRBD2
TGTGCCAGTAGTATGATGGCGGGAGACACCGGGGAGCTGTTTTTT
CASSMMAGDTGELFF
>TRBJ1-4|TRBV7-9|-|-
TGTGCCAGCAGCGAAATGCAGGCCACGAATGAAAAACTGTTTTTT
CASSEMQATNEKLFF
>TRBJ1-1|TRBV6-1|-|TRBD1
TGTGCCAGCAGGGAGCCGGGACAGGGTTACAAAGAAGCTTTCTTT
CASREPGQGYKEAFF
>TRBJ1-2|TRBV6-6|-|-
TGTGCCAGCAGTTCGGGAAAGGTCGGCGACTATGGCTACACCTTC
CASSSGKVGDYGYTF
>TRBJ1-4|TRBV5-6|-|-
TGTGCCAGCAGCTCGAGCCCAGGAAAAGGGGAAAAACTGTTTTTT
CASSSSPGKGEKLFF
>TRBJ2-1|TRBV7-2|-|-
TGTGCCAGCAGCACAGGGACTCTCGTAAATGAGCAGTTCTTC
CASSTGTLVNEQFF
>TRBJ2-5|TRBV29-1|-|-
TGCAGCGCGGCGGGTGGAGGGAAGGGGGAGACCCAGTACTTC
CSAAGGGKGETQYF
>TRBJ2-3|TRBV5-1|-|-
TGCGCCAGCAGCTCCGGAGGAAGGTCTAGCACAGATACGCAGTATTTT
CASSSGGRSSTDTQYF
>TRBJ1-3|TRBV19|-|-
TGTGCCAGTGACTTAGGGATCGCTGGAAACACCATATATTTT
CASDLGIAGNTIYF
>TRBJ2-3|TRBV12-2|-|-
TGTGCAAGTCGCTTAGCGTCCGGAGCGGGTGCCTACACAGATACGCAGTATTTT
CASRLASGAGAYTDTQYF
>TRBJ2-7|TRBV5-1|-|-
TGCGCCAGCAGGGGTGACGGAAGCGGCGAGCAGTACTTC
CASRGDGSGEQYF
>TRBJ2-7|TRBV6-5|-|-
TGTGCCAGCAGCCGTCGACAGGACTACGAGCAGTACTTC
CASSRRQDYEQYF
>TRBJ1-1|TRBV19|-|-
TGTGCCAGTAGTCCACGGACGGGAGAGAACACTGAAGCTTTCTTT
CASSPRTGENTEAFF
>TRBJ2-7|TRBV28|-|-
TGTGCCAGCAGGACTCCCAGCCCTACCTACGAGCAGTACTTC
CASRTPSPTYEQYF
>TRBJ2-7|TRBV28|-|TRBD1
TGTGCCAGCAGTCTACAGGGGGCCAGCGAGCAGTACTTC
CASSLQGASEQYF
>TRBJ1-1|TRBV20-1|-|-
TGCAGTGCTAAGAGGGGTGAAGAAGCTTTCTTT
CSAKRGEEAFF
>TRBJ2-1|TRBV19|-|TRBD2
TGTGCCACCCATATGCCTAGCGGAAACAATGAGCAGTTCTTC
CATHMPSGNNEQFF
>TRBJ2-2|TRBV5-1|-|-
TGCGCCAGCAGCGAGGGACGGCGGAACACCGGGGAGCTGTTTTTT
CASSEGRRNTGELFF
>TRBJ2-7|TRBV7-8|-|TRBD1
TGTGCCAGCAGCTTAGCCGGGACAGGGTTCGCCTACGAGCAGTACTTC
CASSLAGTGFAYEQYF
>TRBJ2-7|TRBV7-9|-|TRBD1
TGTGCCAGCAGCGAGGACAGGGGACCCTACGAGCAGTACTTC
CASSEDRGPYEQYF
>TRBJ2-7|TRBV30|once|-
TGTGCCTGGAGTTTACCGGGACTCGGCTACGAGCAGTACTTC
CAWSLPGLGYEQYF
>TRBJ2-7|TRBV4-3|-|TRBD2
TGCGCCAGCAGCCAAGATCTGGGGACTAGCGGGAGGGGCTACGAGCAGTACTTC
CASSQDLGTSGRGYEQYF
>TRBJ1-5|TRBV10-1|-|TRBD1
TGCGCCAGCACCTTCGGACAGGGCGGGATTATCAATCAGCCCCAGCATTTT
CASTFGQGGIINQPQHF
>TRBJ2-2|TRBV7-2|-|-
TGTGCCAGCAGCTTAGAGGGGACGGGCCGCGGGGAGCTGTTTTTT
CASSLEGTGRGELFF
>TRBJ1-1|TRBV29-1|-|-
TGCAGCGTGCCCAAGCAGGGAATGAACACTGAAGCTTTCTTT
CSVPKQGMNTEAFF